Sequencing of this TCR beta chain was carried out in a study of blood T cell repertoires in COVID-19. Per the authors' pipeline: Cell counts per sample came from amplifying reference gene primers. Some clones are missing from TCRdb's copy, which holds only in-frame ones; the method was immunoSEQ multiplex PCR. From that table come the V and J calls and clone size; the DNA was used to work out D and trimming. The profile shows about 61,000 clones, around 92% of them singletons. V was trimmed by 5 bases and J by 4 bases, leaving 15 bases between them. This CDR3 region has 15 residues. The germline gives CDR1 PRHDT, CDR2 FYEKMQ (reference sequence).

This rearrangement joins TRBV13 to TRBJ2-1, with no clear D. Sequencing was carried out using peripheral blood. The TCR comes from a human donor in a cohort sampled during active COVID-19. CDR3 in amino acids: CASSPGLADYNEQFF. In DNA, the CDR3 is TGTGCCAGCAGCCCTGGTTTGGCAGATTACAATGAGCAGTTCTTC.